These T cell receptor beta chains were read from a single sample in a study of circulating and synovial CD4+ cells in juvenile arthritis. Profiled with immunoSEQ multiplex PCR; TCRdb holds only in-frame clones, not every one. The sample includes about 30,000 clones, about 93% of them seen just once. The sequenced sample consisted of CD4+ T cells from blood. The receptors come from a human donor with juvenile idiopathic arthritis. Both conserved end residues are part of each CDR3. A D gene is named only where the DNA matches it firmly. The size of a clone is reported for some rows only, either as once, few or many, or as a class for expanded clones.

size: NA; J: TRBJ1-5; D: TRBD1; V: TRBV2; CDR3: CASRGQGYQPQHF; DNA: TGTGCCAGCAGGGGACAGGGATATCAGCCCCAGCATTTT
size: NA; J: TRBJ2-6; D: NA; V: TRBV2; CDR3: CASRRGTVSGANVLTF; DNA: TGTGCCAGCAGACGGGGGACAGTCTCTGGGGCCAACGTCCTGACTTTC
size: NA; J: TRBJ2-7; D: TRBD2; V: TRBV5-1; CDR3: CASRPGLAGGYEQYF; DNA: TGCGCCAGCAGACCCGGACTAGCGGGGGGCTACGAGCAGTACTTC
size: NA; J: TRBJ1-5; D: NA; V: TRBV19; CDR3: CASRRTEVGSNQPQHF; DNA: TGTGCCAGTAGGCGCACGGAGGTGGGTAGCAATCAGCCCCAGCATTTT
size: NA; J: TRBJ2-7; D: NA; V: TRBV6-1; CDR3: CASSRTGLIYEQYF; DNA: TGTGCCAGCAGTCGGACGGGACTCATATACGAGCAGTACTTC
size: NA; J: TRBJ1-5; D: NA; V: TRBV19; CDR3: CASATGYSNQPQHF; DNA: TGTGCCAGTGCTACAGGTTATAGCAATCAGCCCCAGCATTTT
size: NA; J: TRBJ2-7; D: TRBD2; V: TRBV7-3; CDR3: CASSLAGGSYEQYF; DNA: TGTGCCAGCAGCTTAGCGGGAGGCTCTTACGAGCAGTACTTC
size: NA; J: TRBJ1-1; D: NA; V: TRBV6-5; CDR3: CASSTRQREAFF; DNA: TGTGCCAGCAGTACGCGACAGCGTGAAGCTTTCTTT
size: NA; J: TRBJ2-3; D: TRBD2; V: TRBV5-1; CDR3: CASSRGTSALRVPDTQYF; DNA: TGCGCCAGCAGCCGGGGGACTAGCGCCTTGAGGGTCCCAGATACGCAGTATTTT
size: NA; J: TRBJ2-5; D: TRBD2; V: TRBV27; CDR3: CASSVMGEGETQYF; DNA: TGTGCCAGCTCAGTTATGGGGGAGGGGGAGACCCAGTACTTC
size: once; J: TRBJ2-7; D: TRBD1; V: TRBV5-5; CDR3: CASSPRPDRTYEQYF; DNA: TGTGCCAGCAGCCCAAGGCCGGACAGGACCTACGAGCAGTACTTC